This paragraph covers one TCR beta chain sequence. PCR primers comprised 60 Vbeta and 13 Jbeta primers. Method: immunoSEQ multiplex PCR; TCRdb's copy keeps in-frame clones and lacks some. The sample has fewer than 200,000 clones, about four fifths seen once; the top ten hold around 3.5%. The data stem from a study of cytomegalovirus exposure and HLA in healthy donors. Germline CDR1 SGHAT, CDR2 FQNNGV. CDR3 size: 15 residues. J gave up 0 bases and V 5 bases, and 4 bases lay outside the gene matches. The chain links TRBV11-2 to TRBJ2-3, with 8 bases identical to TRBD1. The origin of this receptor is a middle-aged man in good health and CMV-seropositive. The specimen sequenced was PBMCs. Here the CDR3 reads CASSPGTGSTDTQYF. CDR3 coding DNA: TGTGCCAGCAGCCCCGGGACAGGTAGCACAGATACGCAGTATTTT.